This TCR beta chain originates from a study of shared clonotypes between healthy human individuals. Notes on the study in general: When compared with the clonotypes that were shared by all four sorted-subset donors, the non-shared clonotypes turned out to have lower generation probabilities. Rarefaction showed that sequencing of sorted subsets was incomplete (despite large depth).

V dropped 4 bases and J dropped 5; count of bases not matched to a gene: 8. The CDR3 covers 15 residues. Looked up from germline, CDR1 is SGHRS and CDR2 is YFSETQ. A remark on this clone: Its antigen is not known.

Genomic DNA per cell subset filled all wells of several immunoSEQ plates. The method was immunoSEQ multiplex PCR; TCRdb's version includes in-frame clones alone and lacks a portion of them. This sample has about 640,000 clones; approximately 75% occur once, and the top ten carry approximately 1.8%. V is TRBV5-1 and J is TRBJ2-7, with 11 nucleotides matching TRBD1. Source material: memory CD4+ T cells sorted from blood. Subset: CD45RA-negative fraction. This sequence originates from a woman aged 25 to 39 in good health. CDR3 in DNA: TGCGCCAGCAGCATCCGGGACAGGGGGTATCACGAGCAGTACTTC. Its protein product is CASSIRDRGYHEQYF.